This T cell receptor (beta chain) emerged from a study of T cells in Graves' hyperthyroidism and ophthalmopathy. As for the study in general: Peripheral blood specimens were obtained at initial diagnosis, prior to any treatment. General study results and limits: Prediction of ophthalmopathy progression came a median approximately 6 months pre-onset.

RNA transcripts served as the template for amplifying TCR beta CDR3 regions. The HTBI set primed first-round TCR CDR3 RT-PCR. TCRdb re-called the multiplex PCR reads with MiXCR, one entry per CDR3 protein. This sample carries hundreds of thousands of distinct CDR3 sequences, just under 15% of them seen once, and the ten largest clones take about 31%. In patients aged 18 to 65, hyperthyroidism was newly diagnosed, with duration under 2 months. Comment on this clonotype: Its antigen is currently unknown.

V lost 5 bases, J lost 0 bases, and 8 bases lay in between. The CDR3 runs to 13 residues. The sample comprised blood. The rearrangement uses TRBV12-3 or TRBV12-4 and TRBJ2-7; D may be TRBD2 (6 bases). This clonotype was sampled from a woman aged 25 to 45 with Graves' hyperthyroidism. In DNA form, the CDR3 reads TGTGCCAGCAGTAGGACTACCTCCTACGAGCAGTACTTC. It encodes CASSRTTSYEQYF.